This TCR beta chain is from a study of T-cell memory formation after mild COVID-19. The CDR3 extends over 16 amino acids. In germline, CDR1 is MGHRA, CDR2 YSYEKL. The trim removed 1 base at V and 0 bases at J, leaving 4 bases unmatched. TCRdb redid the calling of the 5' RACE reads with MiXCR, one entry per CDR3 protein. The sample contains around 130,000 distinct CDR3 sequences, about a sixth of which appear only once. This clonotype appeared a few times. The rearrangement links TRBV4-1 to TRBJ2-7; the match to TRBD2 covers 9 bases. The receptor's source is a man between 18 and 35 years old who had mild COVID-19 (a few samples of this study predate the infection). Cell type and time point are not known. Sample: PBMCs or a T cell subset sorted from them (not recorded which). The CDR3 sequence is CASSQGSGGSSYEQYF. The CDR3 bases are TGCGCCAGCAGCCAAGGAAGCGGGGGGAGCTCCTACGAGCAGTACTTC.